Sequencing of this T cell receptor beta chain was carried out in a study of T-cell memory formation after mild COVID-19. Overall study findings and caveats: Clones contracting across day 15 to 85 had a balanced CD4/CD8 profile; later expanding clones leaned CD4+. The authors left the SARS-CoV-2 specificity of second-wave clones peaking on day 37 unconfirmed. Several responding clones turned up in pre-infection memory, indicating that cross-reactive memory may have taken part.

On this clonotype itself: Its antigen is as yet unknown.

The CDR3 length is 10 residues. The V and J ends lost 10 bases and 8 bases respectively, with 9 bases between them. Constant-segment-primed 5'RACE gave TCR alpha and TCR beta cDNA libraries with sample barcodes and UMIs. Each CDR3 protein is one row after TCRdb ran MiXCR on the 5' RACE reads. This sample has roughly 120,000 distinct CDR3 sequences; about a sixth occur once, and the top ten carry 11% to 15%. This chain connects TRBV12-3 or TRBV12-4 to TRBJ2-1, with D unresolved. The source is an adult woman who had mild COVID-19 (a few samples of this study predate the infection). Cell type and time point are not known. The sample taken for sequencing was PBMCs or a T cell subset sorted from them (not recorded which). The CDR3 protein is CATANDEQFF. The CDR3 DNA reads as TGTGCCACCGCCAATGATGAGCAGTTCTTC.